One sample yielded the 18 T cell receptor beta chains listed below, sequenced in a study of TIL therapy for anti-PD-1-resistant metastatic lung cancer (dated by TCRdb to the early 2020s). Using bias-controlled multiplex PCR with the immunoSEQ v3 hsTCRB kit, the TCR beta CDR3 regions were amplified from genomic DNA. In its TCRdb copy, this immuneACCESS table keeps in-frame sequences only and misses some clones. Where compared with another copy, unresolved V genes explain less than half of these, and the others have no known cause. For this sample there are approximately 95,000 clones; 55% to 75% appear just once. Together, the top ten hold around 9.9% of the sample. The time point label, read with the paper, signifies: pre-treatment sample, taken before nivolumab and TIL therapy. Excised metastases, mostly pleural nodules or supraclavicular lymph nodes, were used as baseline tumor samples and were taken from the same resection from which TIL were grown.

This material consisted of tumor tissue, taken at baseline. All receptors come from a person aged 25 to 79 with non-small cell lung cancer.

This clone was seen more than once but under ten times. The chain links TRBV7-9 to TRBJ2-1, with 10 bases identical to TRBD2. J was trimmed by 5 bases and V by 1 base; bases with no gene match: 5. Germline loops: CDR1 SEHNR, CDR2 FQNEAQ (reference sequence). This CDR3 spans 16 amino acids. The CDR3 bases are TGTGCCAGCAGCTTAGGAGCGGGGGGGCGGAACAATGAGCAGTTCTTC. Translated: CASSLGAGGRNNEQFF. Combining the CDR3 with reference TRBV7-9 and TRBJ2-1 gives the whole variable domain DTGVSQNPRHKITKRGQNVTFRCDPISEHNRLYWYRQTLGQGPEFLTYFQNEAQLEKSRLLSDRFSAERPKGSFSTLEIQRTEQGDSAMYLCASSLGAGGRNNEQFFGPGTRLTVL.

The rearrangement links TRBV18 to TRBJ1-4; possibly TRBD1 for D (5 bases). This CDR3 is 17 amino acids long. Deletions cut 4 bases from V and 3 bases from J, with 18 bases between. The germline CDR1 and CDR2 sequences are KGHSH and LQKENI. CDR3 DNA: TGTGCCAGCTCACTCTCAGAGGTTGGGGCGCCTAATGAAAAACTGTTTTTT. Amino acid sequence: CASSLSEVGAPNEKLFF.

The rearrangement uses TRBV7-6 and TRBJ2-7, with TRBD2 identical over 7 bases. With 2 bases clipped from V and 3 bases from J, the junction kept 7 bases outside the gene matches. Germline V gives CDR1 SGHVS, CDR2 FNYEAQ. The CDR3 consists of 15 residues. This CDR3 reads CASSLQAGRDYEQYF. The CDR3 DNA is TGTGCCAGCAGCTTACAGGCAGGGAGGGACTACGAGCAGTACTTC.

This chain uses TRBV9 with TRBJ2-7; weak D call: TRBD2 (5 bases). This CDR3 has 14 residues. Trimming took 2 bases from V and 6 from J, leaving 15 bases between them. Germline lookup yields CDR1 SGDLS and CDR2 YYNGEE. The CDR3 here is CASSVVSGFGEQYF. The CDR3 DNA sequence: TGTGCCAGCAGCGTTGTCAGCGGATTCGGCGAGCAGTACTTC.

The CDR3 reads CASSLARTSRETQYF. The CDR3 DNA is TGTGCCAGCAGCTTAGCGCGTACTAGCCGGGAGACCCAGTACTTC. The V gene is TRBV7-8, the J gene TRBJ2-5, with a weak D call TRBD2 (6 bases). V lost 0 bases, J lost 5 bases, and 13 bases lay in between. This CDR3 contains 15 residues. Germline values: CDR1 SGHVS, CDR2 FQNEAQ.

The gene calls are TRBV7-8 and TRBJ1-2, with D perhaps matching TRBD1 (6 bases). V was shortened by 3 bases and J by 4 bases, with 12 bases between the two germline ends. CDR1 is SGHVS, CDR2 FQNEAQ, per germline. This CDR3 region has 14 residues. The CDR3 loop is CASSLGGGSYGYTF. In DNA, the CDR3 is TGTGCCAGCAGCTTGGGGGGCGGGAGCTATGGCTACACCTTC.

This clone was seen a handful of times. The chain combines TRBV10-2 with TRBJ2-7; 16 nucleotides agree with TRBD2. V lost 3 bases, J lost 0 bases, and 8 bases stayed unmatched. Per germline, CDR1 WSHSY and CDR2 SAAADI. The CDR3 contains 19 residues. CDR3 in DNA: TGCGCCAGCAGTGACTCGGGGACTAGCGGGAGGGCGAGCTCCTACGAGCAGTACTTC. This gives the protein CASSDSGTSGRASSYEQYF.

The gene calls are TRBV2 and TRBJ2-2, with D perhaps TRBD1 (6 bases). V was cut by 6 bases and J by 2 bases, with 10 bases left in between. This CDR3 comprises 14 residues. In germline, CDR1 is SNHLY, CDR2 FYNNEI. The CDR3 here is CASRTDSNTGELFF. The CDR3, as DNA: TGTGCCAGCAGGACGGACAGTAACACCGGGGAGCTGTTTTTT.

The sample holds a few counts of this clone. This sequence joins TRBV7-2 and TRBJ1-2; D might be TRBD1 (6 bases). The CDR3 is 13 residues long. Germline V gene sequence: CDR1 SGHTA, CDR2 FQGNSA. V was trimmed by 3 bases and J by 2 bases, leaving 7 bases between them. The CDR3 nucleotides are TGTGCCAGCAGCTTCCAGGGGAACTATGGCTACACCTTC. It codes for CASSFQGNYGYTF.

The rearrangement joins TRBV7-9 to TRBJ2-2; a possible D gene is TRBD2 (5 bases). V gave up 5 bases and J gave up 10 bases, with 23 bases separating them. There are 16 residues in the CDR3. The germline V gene has CDR1 SEHNR and CDR2 FQNEAQ (reference sequence). Here the CDR3 DNA reads TGTGCCAGCAGCGCCCCCAGGACCGGGGAACATGTGGAGCTGTTTTTT. It codes for CASSAPRTGEHVELFF.

Comments on this clone: Other DNA variants within this sample encode the same CDR3. The V call is TRBV2, the J call TRBJ2-5, with unresolved D. The CDR3 is 10 residues long. Trimming took off 4 bases at V and 4 bases at J, with 1 base between the two ends. CDR1 SNHLY and CDR2 FYNNEI come from the germline V gene. As DNA, the CDR3 is TGTGCCAGCAGTGTAGAGACCCAGTACTTC. Translating gives CASSVETQYF.

This clone is a singleton in its sample. The chain uses TRBV21-1 and TRBJ2-7. TRBV21-1 is a pseudogene. The CDR3 loop spans 12 amino acids. The CDR3 DNA reads TGTGCCACCTGGACCCGAGCCTACGAGCAGTACTTC. Translating gives CATWTRAYEQYF.

The chain joins TRBV19 to TRBJ2-3; TRBD1 is a possible D gene (6 bases). The germline CDR1 and CDR2 sequences are LNHDA and SQIVND (reference sequence). This CDR3 spans 13 amino acids. Deletions cut 9 bases from V and 5 bases from J, with 15 bases between. The CDR3 protein is CASRGRTRDTQYF. The CDR3 nucleotides are TGTGCCAGCAGGGGCAGGACGAGAGATACGCAGTATTTT.

This sequence joins TRBV10-3 and TRBJ2-7; TRBD1 agrees at 11 bases. The V gene end was trimmed by 3 bases and the J gene end by 3 bases; junction bases not matched to a gene: 10. CDR3 length: 17 residues. Germline loops: CDR1 ENHRY, CDR2 SYGVKD. The CDR3 sequence is CAISDPTGQGAFYEQYF. For the CDR3, the DNA is TGTGCCATCAGTGACCCCACCGGACAGGGGGCCTTCTACGAGCAGTACTTC.

The chain recombines TRBV2 with TRBJ1-3, with a weak D call TRBD1 (5 bases). Germline assignment: CDR1 SNHLY and CDR2 FYNNEI. Trimming took off 7 bases at V and 2 bases at J, with 9 bases between the two ends. This CDR3 spans 13 amino acids. The CDR3 reads CASTGSPGNTIYF. In nucleotides, the CDR3 is TGTGCCAGCACAGGGAGTCCTGGAAACACCATATATTTT.

This chain joins TRBV6-5 and TRBJ2-7; tentative D call: TRBD2 (5 bases). This CDR3 is 12 amino acids long. Trimming pared 6 bases from V and 11 bases from J, leaving 17 bases between. In germline, CDR1 is MNHEY, CDR2 SVGAGI. The CDR3 DNA follows: TGTGCCAGCAGCCCCTACGGGGAGAACAAGTACTTC. Translated, it gives CASSPYGENKYF.

This chain joins TRBV7-2 and TRBJ2-7; 14 nucleotides agree with TRBD2. CDR1 and CDR2 (germline): SGHTA, FQGNSA. V dropped 5 bases and J dropped 5; count of bases not matched to a gene: 5. The CDR3 is 15 amino acids. The CDR3 bases are TGTGCCAGCAGCCCCCGACTAGCGGGAGGGAACGAGCAGTACTTC. Amino acids: CASSPRLAGGNEQYF.

The rearrangement uses TRBV7-8 and TRBJ2-2; 8 nucleotides align to TRBD2. V shed 3 bases, J shed 9 bases, and the junction held 9 bases outside the gene matches. CDR3 length: 15 amino acids. Germline loops: CDR1 SGHVS, CDR2 FQNEAQ. The CDR3 bases are TGTGCCAGCAGCTTCCCAGGACTAGCATCTCGGGAGCTGTTTTTT. Its protein product is CASSFPGLASRELFF. Filled out from reference TRBV7-8 and TRBJ2-2, the complete variable domain reads GAGVSQSPRYKVAKRGQDVALRCDPISGHVSLFWYQQALGQGPEFLTYFQNEAQLDKSGLPSDRFFAERPEGSVSTLKIQRTQQEDSAVYLCASSFPGLASRELFFGEGSRLTVL.